What follows is one TCR beta chain and its context. CDR3 length equals 12 residues. V was clipped by 1 base and J by 8 bases, with 6 bases between them. The germline V gene encodes CDR1 SGDLS and CDR2 YYNGEE. This entry belongs to a study of blood T cell repertoires in COVID-19. The table came from immunoSEQ multiplex PCR; TCRdb's copy has only in-frame clones and leaves some out. The repertoire holds about 170,000 clones, with approximately 85% as singletons. The specimen sequenced was peripheral blood. The gene calls are TRBV9 and TRBJ2-2; no clear D. This TCR was recovered from an older man with COVID-19, enrolled during active disease. For the CDR3, the DNA is TGTGCCAGCAGCGTAATGGAGGGGGAGCTGTTTTTT. Encoded protein: CASSVMEGELFF.